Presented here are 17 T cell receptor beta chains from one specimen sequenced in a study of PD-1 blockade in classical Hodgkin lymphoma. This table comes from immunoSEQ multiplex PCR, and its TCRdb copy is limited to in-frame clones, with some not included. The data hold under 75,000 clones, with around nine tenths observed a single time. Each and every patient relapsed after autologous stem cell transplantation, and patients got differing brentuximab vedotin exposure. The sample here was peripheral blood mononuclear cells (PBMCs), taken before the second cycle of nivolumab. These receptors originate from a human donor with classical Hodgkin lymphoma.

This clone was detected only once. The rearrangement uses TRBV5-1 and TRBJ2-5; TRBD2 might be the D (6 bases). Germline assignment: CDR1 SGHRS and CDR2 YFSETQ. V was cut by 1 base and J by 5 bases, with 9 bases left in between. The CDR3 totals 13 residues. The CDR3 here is CASSLMGGETQYF. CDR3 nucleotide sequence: TGCGCCAGCAGCTTGATGGGAGGCGAGACCCAGTACTTC.

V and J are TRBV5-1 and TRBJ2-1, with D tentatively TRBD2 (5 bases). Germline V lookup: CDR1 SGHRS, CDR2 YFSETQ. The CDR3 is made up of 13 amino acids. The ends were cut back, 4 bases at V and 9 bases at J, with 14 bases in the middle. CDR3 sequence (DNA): TGCGCCAGCAGCGGGCCGGGGTTTGGTGAGCAGTTCTTC. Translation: CASSGPGFGEQFF.

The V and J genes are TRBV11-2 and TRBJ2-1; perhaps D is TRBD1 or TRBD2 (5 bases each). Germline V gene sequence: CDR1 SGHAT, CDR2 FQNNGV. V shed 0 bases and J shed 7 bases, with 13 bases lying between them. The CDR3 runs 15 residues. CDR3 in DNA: TGTGCCAGCAGCTTAGATGGGACCCTCCTTAATGAGCAGTTCTTC. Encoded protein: CASSLDGTLLNEQFF.

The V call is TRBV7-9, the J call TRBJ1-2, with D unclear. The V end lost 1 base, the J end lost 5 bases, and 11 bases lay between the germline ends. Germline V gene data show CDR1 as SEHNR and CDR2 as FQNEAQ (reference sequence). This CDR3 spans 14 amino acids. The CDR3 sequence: CASSLDRVWYGYTF. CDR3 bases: TGTGCCAGCAGCTTAGACCGGGTGTGGTATGGCTACACCTTC.

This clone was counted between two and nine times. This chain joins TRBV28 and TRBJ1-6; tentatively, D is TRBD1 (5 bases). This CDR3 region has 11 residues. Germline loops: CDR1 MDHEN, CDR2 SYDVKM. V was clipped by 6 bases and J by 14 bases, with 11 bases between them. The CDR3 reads CASRGVKSLHF. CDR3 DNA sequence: TGTGCCAGCAGGGGGGTGAAGTCCCTCCACTTT.

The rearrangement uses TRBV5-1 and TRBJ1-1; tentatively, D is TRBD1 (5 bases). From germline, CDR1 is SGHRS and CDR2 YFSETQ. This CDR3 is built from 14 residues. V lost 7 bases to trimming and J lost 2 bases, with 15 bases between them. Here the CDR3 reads CASYPGTGNTEAFF. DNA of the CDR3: TGCGCCAGCTACCCCGGGACGGGCAACACTGAAGCTTTCTTT.

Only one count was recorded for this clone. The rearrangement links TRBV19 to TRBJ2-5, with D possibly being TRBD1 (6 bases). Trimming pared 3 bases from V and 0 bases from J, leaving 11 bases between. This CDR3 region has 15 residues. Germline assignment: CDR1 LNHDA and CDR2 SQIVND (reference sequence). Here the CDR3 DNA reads TGTGCCAGTAGTATGGTCTGGGGGCACCAAGAGACCCAGTACTTC. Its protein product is CASSMVWGHQETQYF. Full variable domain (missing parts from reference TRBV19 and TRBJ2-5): DGGITQSPKYLFRKEGQNVTLSCEQNLNHDAMYWYRQDPGQGLRLIYYSQIVNDFQKGDIAEGYSVSREKKESFPLTVTSAQKNPTAFYLCASSMVWGHQETQYFGPGTRLLVL.

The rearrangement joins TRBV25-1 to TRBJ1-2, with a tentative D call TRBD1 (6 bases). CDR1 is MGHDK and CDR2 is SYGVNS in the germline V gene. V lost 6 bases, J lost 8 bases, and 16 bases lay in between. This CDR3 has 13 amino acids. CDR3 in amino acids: CASRTTGLGGYTF. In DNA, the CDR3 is TGTGCCAGCAGAACAACAGGGTTGGGAGGCTACACCTTC.

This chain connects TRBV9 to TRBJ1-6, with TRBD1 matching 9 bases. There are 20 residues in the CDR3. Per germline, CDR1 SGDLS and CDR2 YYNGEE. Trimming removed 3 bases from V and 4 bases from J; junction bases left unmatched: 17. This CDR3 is CASSGRARDRAEPYNSPLHF. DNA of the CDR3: TGTGCCAGCAGCGGAAGAGCCCGGGACAGGGCTGAGCCTTATAATTCACCCCTCCACTTT.

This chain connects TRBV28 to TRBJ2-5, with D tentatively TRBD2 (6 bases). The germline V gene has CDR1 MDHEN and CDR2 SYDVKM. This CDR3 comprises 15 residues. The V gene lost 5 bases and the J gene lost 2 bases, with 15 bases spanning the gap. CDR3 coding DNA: TGTGCCAGCAGTCCCATCGGGCGGGGACAAGAGACCCAGTACTTC. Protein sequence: CASSPIGRGQETQYF. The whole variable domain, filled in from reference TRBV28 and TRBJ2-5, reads DVKVTQSSRYLVKRTGEKVFLECVQDMDHENMFWYRQDPGLGLRLIYFSYDVKMKEKGDIPEGYSVSREKKERFSLILESASTNQTSMYLCASSPIGRGQETQYFGPGTRLLVL.

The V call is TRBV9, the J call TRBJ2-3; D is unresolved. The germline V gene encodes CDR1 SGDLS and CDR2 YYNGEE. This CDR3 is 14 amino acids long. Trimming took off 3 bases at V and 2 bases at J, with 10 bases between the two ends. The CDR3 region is CASSEDPHTDTQYF. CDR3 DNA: TGTGCCAGCAGCGAGGACCCTCACACAGATACGCAGTATTTT.

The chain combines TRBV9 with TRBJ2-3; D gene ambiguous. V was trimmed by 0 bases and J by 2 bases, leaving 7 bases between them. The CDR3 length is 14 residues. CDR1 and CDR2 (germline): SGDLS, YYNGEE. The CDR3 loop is CASSVGLATDTQYF. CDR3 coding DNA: TGTGCCAGCAGCGTAGGCCTCGCCACAGATACGCAGTATTTT.

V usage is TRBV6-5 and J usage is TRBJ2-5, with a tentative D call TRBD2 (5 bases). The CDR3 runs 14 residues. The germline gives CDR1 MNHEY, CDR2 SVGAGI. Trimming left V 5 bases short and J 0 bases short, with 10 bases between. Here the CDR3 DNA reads TGTGCCAGCAGTCTCCTAGCTTACCAAGAGACCCAGTACTTC. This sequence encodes CASSLLAYQETQYF.

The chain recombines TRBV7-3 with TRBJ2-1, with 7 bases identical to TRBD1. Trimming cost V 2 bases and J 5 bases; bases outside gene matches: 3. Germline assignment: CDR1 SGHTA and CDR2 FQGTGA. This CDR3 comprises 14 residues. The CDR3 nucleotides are TGTGCCAGCAGCTTAGGAGGACAGGACAATGAGCAGTTCTTC. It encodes CASSLGGQDNEQFF. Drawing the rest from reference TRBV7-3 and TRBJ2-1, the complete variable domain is GAGVSQTPSNKVTEKGKYVELRCDPISGHTALYWYRQSLGQGPEFLIYFQGTGAADDSGLPNDRFFAVRPEGSVSTLKIQRTERGDSAVYLCASSLGGQDNEQFFGPGTRLTVL.

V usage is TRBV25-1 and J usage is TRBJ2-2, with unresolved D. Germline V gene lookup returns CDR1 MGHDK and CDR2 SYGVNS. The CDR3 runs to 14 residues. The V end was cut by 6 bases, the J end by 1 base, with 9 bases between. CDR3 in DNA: TGTGCCAGCAGCAGACACCTGAACACCGGGGAGCTGTTTTTT. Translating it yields CASSRHLNTGELFF.

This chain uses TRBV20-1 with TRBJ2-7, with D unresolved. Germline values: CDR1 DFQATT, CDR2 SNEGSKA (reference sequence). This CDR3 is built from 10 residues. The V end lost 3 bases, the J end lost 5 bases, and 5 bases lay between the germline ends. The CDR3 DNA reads TGCAGTGCTAGCCGGGACGAGCAGTACTTC. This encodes CSASRDEQYF.

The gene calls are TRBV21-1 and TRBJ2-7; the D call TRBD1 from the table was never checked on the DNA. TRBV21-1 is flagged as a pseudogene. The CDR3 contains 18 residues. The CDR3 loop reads CASSKAPPARDRTYEQYF. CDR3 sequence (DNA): TGTGCCAGCAGCAAAGCCCCCCCCGCCCGGGACAGGACCTACGAGCAGTACTTC.